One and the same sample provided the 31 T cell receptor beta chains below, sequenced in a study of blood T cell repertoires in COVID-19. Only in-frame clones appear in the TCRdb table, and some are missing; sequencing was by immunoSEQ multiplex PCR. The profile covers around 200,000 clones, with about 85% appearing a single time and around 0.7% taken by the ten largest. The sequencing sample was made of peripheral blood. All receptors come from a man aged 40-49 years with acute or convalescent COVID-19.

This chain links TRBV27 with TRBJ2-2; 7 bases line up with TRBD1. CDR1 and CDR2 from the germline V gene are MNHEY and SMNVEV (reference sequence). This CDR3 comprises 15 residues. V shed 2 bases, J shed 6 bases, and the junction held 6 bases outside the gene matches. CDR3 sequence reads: CASSLELGGPGELFF. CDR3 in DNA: TGTGCCAGCAGTTTAGAGCTAGGGGGCCCCGGGGAGCTGTTTTTT.

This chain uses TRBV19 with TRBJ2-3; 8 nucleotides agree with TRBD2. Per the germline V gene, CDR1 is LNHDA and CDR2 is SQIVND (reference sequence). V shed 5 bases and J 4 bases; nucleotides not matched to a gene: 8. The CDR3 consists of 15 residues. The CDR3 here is CASSDIGGAADTQYF. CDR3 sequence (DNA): TGTGCCAGTAGTGATATCGGGGGGGCGGCAGATACGCAGTATTTT.

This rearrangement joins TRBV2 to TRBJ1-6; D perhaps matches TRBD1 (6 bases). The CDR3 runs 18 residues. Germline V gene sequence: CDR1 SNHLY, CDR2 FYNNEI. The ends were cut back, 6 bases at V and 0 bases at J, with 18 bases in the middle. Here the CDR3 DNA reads TGTGCCAGCAGACCACGGGACATTTACAACTCCTATAATTCACCCCTCCACTTT. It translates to CASRPRDIYNSYNSPLHF.

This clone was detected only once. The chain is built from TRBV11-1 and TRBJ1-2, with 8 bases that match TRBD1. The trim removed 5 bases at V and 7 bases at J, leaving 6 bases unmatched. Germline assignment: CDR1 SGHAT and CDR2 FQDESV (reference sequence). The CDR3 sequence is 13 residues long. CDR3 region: CASSLQGDVGYTF. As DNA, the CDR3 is TGTGCCAGCAGCCTACAGGGGGATGTTGGCTACACCTTC.

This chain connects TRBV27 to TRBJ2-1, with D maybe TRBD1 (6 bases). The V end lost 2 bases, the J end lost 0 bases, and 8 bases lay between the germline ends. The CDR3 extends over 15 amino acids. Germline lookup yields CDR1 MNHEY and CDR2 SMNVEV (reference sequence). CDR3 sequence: CASSLLRGSYNEQFF. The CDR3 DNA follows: TGTGCCAGCAGTTTACTCAGGGGCTCCTACAATGAGCAGTTCTTC.

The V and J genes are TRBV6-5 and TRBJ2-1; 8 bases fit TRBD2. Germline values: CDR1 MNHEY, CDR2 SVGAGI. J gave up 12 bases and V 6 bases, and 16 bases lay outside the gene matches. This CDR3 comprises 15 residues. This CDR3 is CASRSGTRFGQGQFF. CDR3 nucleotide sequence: TGTGCCAGCAGATCCGGGACTAGGTTTGGCCAAGGGCAGTTCTTC.

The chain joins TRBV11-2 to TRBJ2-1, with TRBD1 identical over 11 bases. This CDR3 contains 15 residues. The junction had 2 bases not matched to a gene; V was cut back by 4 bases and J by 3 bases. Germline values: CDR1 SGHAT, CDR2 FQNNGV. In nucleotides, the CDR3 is TGTGCCAGCAGCTCCGGGACAGGGGGCTACAATGAGCAGTTCTTC. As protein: CASSSGTGGYNEQFF.

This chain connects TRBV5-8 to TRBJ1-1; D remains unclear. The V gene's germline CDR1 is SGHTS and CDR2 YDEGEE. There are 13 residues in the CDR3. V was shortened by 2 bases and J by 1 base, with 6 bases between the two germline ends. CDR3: CASSLQRNTEAFF. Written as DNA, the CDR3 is TGTGCCAGCAGCTTACAGAGGAACACTGAAGCTTTCTTT.

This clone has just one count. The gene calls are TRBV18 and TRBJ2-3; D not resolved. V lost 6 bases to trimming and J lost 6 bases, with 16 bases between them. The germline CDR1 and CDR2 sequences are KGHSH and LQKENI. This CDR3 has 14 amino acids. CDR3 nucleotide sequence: TGTGCCAGCTCGAAACCGGAGAGGCCGGATACGCAGTATTTT. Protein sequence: CASSKPERPDTQYF.

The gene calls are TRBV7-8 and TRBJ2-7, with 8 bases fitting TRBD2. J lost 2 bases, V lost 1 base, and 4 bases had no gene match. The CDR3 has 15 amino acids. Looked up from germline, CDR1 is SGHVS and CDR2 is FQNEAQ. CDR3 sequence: CASSLGGGGTYEQYF. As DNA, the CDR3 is TGTGCCAGCAGCTTAGGAGGCGGGGGGACCTACGAGCAGTACTTC.

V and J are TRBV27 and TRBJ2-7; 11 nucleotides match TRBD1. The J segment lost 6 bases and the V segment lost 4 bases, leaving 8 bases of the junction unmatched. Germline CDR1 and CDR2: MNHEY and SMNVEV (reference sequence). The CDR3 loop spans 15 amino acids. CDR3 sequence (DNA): TGTGCCAGCAGTTCACGGGACAGGGGGTTCCCCGAGCAGTACTTC. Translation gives CASSSRDRGFPEQYF.

The CDR3 DNA reads TGTGCCAGCAGTTACGCGGGACCTTACAATGAGCAGTTCTTC. Amino acid sequence: CASSYAGPYNEQFF. This chain links TRBV6-5 with TRBJ2-1; TRBD2 might be the D (6 bases). Germline CDR1 MNHEY, CDR2 SVGAGI. The CDR3 spans 14 residues. Trimming cost V 2 bases and J 4 bases, with 9 bases left between them.

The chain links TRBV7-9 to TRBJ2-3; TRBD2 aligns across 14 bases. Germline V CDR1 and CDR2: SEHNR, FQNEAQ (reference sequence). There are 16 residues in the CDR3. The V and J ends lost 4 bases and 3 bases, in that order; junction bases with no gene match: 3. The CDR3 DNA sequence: TGTGCCAGCAGCTCAGGGACTAGCGGGAGTACAGATACGCAGTATTTT. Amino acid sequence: CASSSGTSGSTDTQYF.

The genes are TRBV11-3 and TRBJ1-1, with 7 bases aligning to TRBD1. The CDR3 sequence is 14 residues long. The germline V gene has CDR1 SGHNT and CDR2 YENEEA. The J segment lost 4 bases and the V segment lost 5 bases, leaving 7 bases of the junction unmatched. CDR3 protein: CASSRQGGSTEAFF. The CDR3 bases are TGTGCCAGCAGCAGACAGGGTGGGAGCACTGAAGCTTTCTTT. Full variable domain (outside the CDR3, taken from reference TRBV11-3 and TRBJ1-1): EAGVVQSPRYKIIEKKQPVAFWCNPISGHNTLYWYLQNLGQGPELLIRYENEEAVDDSQLPKDRFSAERLKGVDSTLKIQPAELGDSAVYLCASSRQGGSTEAFFGQGTRLTVV.

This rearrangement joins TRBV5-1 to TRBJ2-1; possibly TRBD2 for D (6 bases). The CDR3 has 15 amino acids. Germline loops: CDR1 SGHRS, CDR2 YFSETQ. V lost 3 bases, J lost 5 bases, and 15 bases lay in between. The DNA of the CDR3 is TGCGCCAGCAGCTACGGCGGGGTAGGGGACAATGAGCAGTTCTTC. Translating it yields CASSYGGVGDNEQFF.

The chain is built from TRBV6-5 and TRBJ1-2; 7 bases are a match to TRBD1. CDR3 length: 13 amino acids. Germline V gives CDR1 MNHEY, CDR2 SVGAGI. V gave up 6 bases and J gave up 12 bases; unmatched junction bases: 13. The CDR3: CASRSADRHGNTF. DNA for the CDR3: TGTGCCAGCAGATCCGCGGACAGGCATGGAAACACCTTC.

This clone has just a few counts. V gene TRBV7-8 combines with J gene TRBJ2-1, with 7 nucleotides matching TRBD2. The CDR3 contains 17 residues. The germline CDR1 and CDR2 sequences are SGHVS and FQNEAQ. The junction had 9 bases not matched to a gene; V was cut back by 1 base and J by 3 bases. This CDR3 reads CASSLGLAGDLYNEQFF. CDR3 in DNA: TGTGCCAGCAGCTTAGGGTTGGCGGGAGATCTCTACAATGAGCAGTTCTTC.

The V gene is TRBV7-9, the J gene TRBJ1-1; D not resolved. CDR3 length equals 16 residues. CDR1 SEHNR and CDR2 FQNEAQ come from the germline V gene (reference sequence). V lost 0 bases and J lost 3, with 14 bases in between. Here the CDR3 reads CASSLAKGGRDTEAFF. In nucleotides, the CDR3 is TGTGCCAGCAGCTTAGCAAAGGGTGGGAGGGACACTGAAGCTTTCTTT.

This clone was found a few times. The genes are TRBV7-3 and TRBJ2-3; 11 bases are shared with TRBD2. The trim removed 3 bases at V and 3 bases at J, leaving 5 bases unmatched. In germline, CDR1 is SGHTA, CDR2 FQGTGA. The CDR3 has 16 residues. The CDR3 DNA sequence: TGTGCCAGCAGCTTCCGACTAGCGGGGTTGACAGATACGCAGTATTTT. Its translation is CASSFRLAGLTDTQYF.

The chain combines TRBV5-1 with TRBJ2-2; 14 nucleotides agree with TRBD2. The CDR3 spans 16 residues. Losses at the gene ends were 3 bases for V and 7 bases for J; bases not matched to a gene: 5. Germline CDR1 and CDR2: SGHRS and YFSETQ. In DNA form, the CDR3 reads TGCGCCAGCAGCTATCGACTAGCGGGAGGGATCGGGGAGCTGTTTTTT. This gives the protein CASSYRLAGGIGELFF.

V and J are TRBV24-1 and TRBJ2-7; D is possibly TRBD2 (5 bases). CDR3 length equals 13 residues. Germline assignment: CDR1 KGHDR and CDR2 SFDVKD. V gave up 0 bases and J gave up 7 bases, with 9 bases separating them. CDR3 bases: TGTGCCACCAGTGATTTGAGAGGGATGGAGCAGTACTTC. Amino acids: CATSDLRGMEQYF.

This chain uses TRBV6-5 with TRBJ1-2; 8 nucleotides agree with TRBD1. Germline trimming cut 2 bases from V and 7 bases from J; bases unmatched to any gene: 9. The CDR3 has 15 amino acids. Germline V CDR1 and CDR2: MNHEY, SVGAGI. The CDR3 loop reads CASSYLTSGGSGYTF. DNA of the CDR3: TGTGCCAGCAGTTACCTAACTTCAGGGGGCAGTGGCTACACCTTC.

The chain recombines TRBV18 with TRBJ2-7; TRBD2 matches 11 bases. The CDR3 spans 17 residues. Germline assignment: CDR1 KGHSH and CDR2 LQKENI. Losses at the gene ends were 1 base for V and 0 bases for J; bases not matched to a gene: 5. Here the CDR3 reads CASSPRPGTSGSYEQYF. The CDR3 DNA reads TGTGCCAGCTCACCACGCCCGGGGACTAGCGGCTCCTACGAGCAGTACTTC.

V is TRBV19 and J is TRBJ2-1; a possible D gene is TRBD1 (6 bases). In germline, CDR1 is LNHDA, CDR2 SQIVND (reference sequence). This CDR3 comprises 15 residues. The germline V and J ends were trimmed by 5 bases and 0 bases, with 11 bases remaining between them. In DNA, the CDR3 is TGTGCCAGTAGTCCAGGGGCCCTCTCCTACAATGAGCAGTTCTTC. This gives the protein CASSPGALSYNEQFF.

CDR3 loop: CASSQEWGRGFSYSNQPQHF. In DNA form, the CDR3 reads TGCGCCAGCAGCCAAGAATGGGGCAGGGGATTTTCCTATAGCAATCAGCCCCAGCATTTT. V gene TRBV4-3 combines with J gene TRBJ1-5; maybe TRBD1 (6 bases). This CDR3 has 20 residues. The V and J ends lost 0 bases and 0 bases respectively, with 21 bases between them. CDR1 is LGHNA and CDR2 is YSLEER in the germline V gene.

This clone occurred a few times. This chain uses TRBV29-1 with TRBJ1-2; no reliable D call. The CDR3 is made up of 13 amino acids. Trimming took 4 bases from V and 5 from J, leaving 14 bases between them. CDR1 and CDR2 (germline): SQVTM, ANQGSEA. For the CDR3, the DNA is TGCAGCGTTGGTCTCGGGAATGATTATGGCTACACCTTC. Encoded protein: CSVGLGNDYGYTF.

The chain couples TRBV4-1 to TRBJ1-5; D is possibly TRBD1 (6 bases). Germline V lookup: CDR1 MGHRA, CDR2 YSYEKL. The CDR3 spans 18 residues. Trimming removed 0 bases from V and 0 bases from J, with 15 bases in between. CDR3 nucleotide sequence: TGCGCCAGCAGCCAAGAGATAACAGGGTACTATAGCAATCAGCCCCAGCATTTT. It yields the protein CASSQEITGYYSNQPQHF.

CDR3 region: CASFSVLAYEQYF. The CDR3 coding sequence is TGTGCCAGCTTTTCGGTCCTGGCCTACGAGCAGTACTTC. The chain links TRBV6-5 to TRBJ2-7; no definite D call. Deletions cut 8 bases from V and 2 bases from J, with 13 bases between. The germline V gene encodes CDR1 MNHEY and CDR2 SVGAGI. This CDR3 spans 13 amino acids.

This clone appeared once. CDR3 nucleotide sequence: TGTGCCAGCAGTTTGAGGCGGGCCACTGAAGCTTTCTTT. This encodes CASSLRRATEAFF. The V call is TRBV12-3 or TRBV12-4, the J call TRBJ1-1, with unresolved D. This CDR3 is 13 amino acids long. V gave up 3 bases and J gave up 4 bases, with 9 bases separating them.

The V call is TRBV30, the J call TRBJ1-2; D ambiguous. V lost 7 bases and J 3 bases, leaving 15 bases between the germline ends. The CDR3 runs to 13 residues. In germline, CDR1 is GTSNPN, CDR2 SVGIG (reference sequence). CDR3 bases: TGTGCCTCCTACGGAGGGCGCGACTATGGCTACACCTTC. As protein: CASYGGRDYGYTF.

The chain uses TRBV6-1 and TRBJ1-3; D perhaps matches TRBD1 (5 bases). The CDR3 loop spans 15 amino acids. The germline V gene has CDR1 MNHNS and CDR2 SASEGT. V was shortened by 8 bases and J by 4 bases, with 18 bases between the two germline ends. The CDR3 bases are TGTGCCAGCTGGCCCGGAAGGGGCGCAGGAAACACCATATATTTT. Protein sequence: CASWPGRGAGNTIYF.